Listed below are T cell receptor beta chains from one sample, sequenced in a study of blood T cell repertoires in COVID-19. Clones were sequenced by immunoSEQ multiplex PCR, and TCRdb holds only the in-frame ones, with some missing. In the table there are 320,000 or so clones, roughly 87% of which are singletons. The sequencing sample was made of PBMCs or T cells enriched from blood (not recorded which). These receptors originate from a woman in her twenties or thirties who had recovered from COVID-19. Both conserved end residues are part of each CDR3. D genes are given only for firm matches. Some rows have no size entry. The others give once, few or many, or a class for an expanded clone.

D: NA
size: NA
V: TRBV6-4
J: TRBJ1-2
CDR3: CASSILKYGYTF
DNA: TGTGCCAGCAGTATACTGAAGTATGGCTACACCTTC

D: TRBD1
size: NA
V: TRBV24-1
J: TRBJ2-1
CDR3: CATSDSPGQGSNEQFF
DNA: TGTGCCACCAGTGATTCGCCGGGACAGGGGAGCAATGAGCAGTTCTTC

D: TRBD1
size: NA
V: TRBV14
J: TRBJ2-6
CDR3: CASSHGTGVNVLTF
DNA: TGTGCCAGCAGCCACGGTACAGGGGTCAACGTCCTGACTTTC

D: NA
size: few
V: TRBV18
J: TRBJ1-6
CDR3: CASSPQGMDSPLHF
DNA: TGTGCCAGCTCACCACAGGGGATGGACTCACCCCTCCACTTT

D: TRBD1
size: once
V: TRBV19
J: TRBJ1-5
CDR3: CASSIGGTGGRSNQPQHF
DNA: TGTGCCAGTAGTATAGGAGGGACAGGTGGCCGAAGCAATCAGCCCCAGCATTTT

D: NA
size: once
V: TRBV24-1
J: TRBJ1-2
CDR3: CATTRAGVSKARYGYTF
DNA: TGTGCCACCACTCGGGCAGGGGTATCGAAGGCCCGCTATGGCTACACCTTC

D: TRBD2
size: NA
V: TRBV28
J: TRBJ2-7
CDR3: CASRPPLAGPYEQYF
DNA: TGTGCCAGCAGGCCGCCGCTAGCGGGCCCCTACGAGCAGTACTTC

D: NA
size: NA
V: TRBV15
J: TRBJ1-2
CDR3: CATGPGQFPYGYTF
DNA: TGTGCCACCGGGCCAGGACAGTTCCCCTATGGCTACACCTTC

D: TRBD1
size: NA
V: TRBV12-3/TRBV12-4
J: TRBJ2-2
CDR3: CASSPGGSGELFF
DNA: TGTGCCAGCAGCCCAGGGGGCAGCGGGGAGCTGTTTTTT

D: TRBD1
size: NA
V: TRBV6-1
J: TRBJ1-2
CDR3: CASSEATDRGYGYTF
DNA: TGTGCCAGCAGTGAAGCAACGGACAGGGGCTATGGCTACACCTTC

D: NA
size: NA
V: TRBV10-2
J: TRBJ2-7
CDR3: CASSIRTGRGDEQYF
DNA: TGCGCCAGCAGTATCCGGACAGGCAGGGGGGATGAGCAGTACTTC

D: NA
size: NA
V: TRBV27
J: TRBJ2-3
CDR3: CASSLRRDSQTDTQYF
DNA: TGTGCCAGCAGTTTAAGAAGGGACTCCCAAACAGATACGCAGTATTTT

D: TRBD1
size: NA
V: TRBV9
J: TRBJ1-4
CDR3: CASSEEGQLYEKLFF
DNA: TGTGCCAGCAGCGAGGAGGGACAGCTTTATGAAAAACTGTTTTTT

D: NA
size: NA
V: TRBV3-1/TRBV3-2
J: TRBJ1-5
CDR3: CATKETESGHTDNQPQHF
DNA: TGTGCCACCAAGGAGACGGAGTCGGGACACACTGACAATCAGCCCCAGCATTTT

D: TRBD1
size: NA
V: TRBV5-1
J: TRBJ1-2
CDR3: CASSRGDRGVYGYTF
DNA: TGCGCCAGCAGCCGAGGAGACAGGGGGGTCTATGGCTACACCTTC

D: NA
size: few
V: TRBV5-1
J: TRBJ2-1
CDR3: CASSSTGNNEQFF
DNA: TGCGCCAGCAGCTCCACAGGGAACAATGAGCAGTTCTTC

D: TRBD2
size: NA
V: TRBV13
J: TRBJ2-1
CDR3: CASSLDRLAGGNEQFF
DNA: TGTGCCAGCAGCTTAGACAGACTAGCGGGGGGCAATGAGCAGTTCTTC

D: TRBD2
size: NA
V: TRBV4-3
J: TRBJ2-1
CDR3: CASSQVVSGGRGEQFF
DNA: TGCGCCAGCAGCCAAGTAGTTAGCGGGGGCCGGGGTGAGCAGTTCTTC

D: TRBD1
size: once
V: TRBV6-6
J: TRBJ1-2
CDR3: CASTFPGQGRVNGYTF
DNA: TGTGCCAGCACCTTTCCGGGACAGGGGAGAGTGAATGGCTACACCTTC

D: TRBD2
size: NA
V: TRBV5-4
J: TRBJ2-1
CDR3: CASSFSGGAIEQFF
DNA: TGTGCCAGCAGCTTTAGCGGGGGGGCCATAGAGCAGTTCTTC

D: NA
size: NA
V: TRBV5-4
J: TRBJ2-1
CDR3: CAYPRGNSYNEQFF
DNA: TGTGCCTACCCTCGAGGGAACTCCTACAATGAGCAGTTCTTC

D: TRBD2
size: NA
V: TRBV28
J: TRBJ2-1
CDR3: CASSPNSASGGLWNEQFF
DNA: TGTGCCAGCAGTCCTAACTCGGCTAGCGGGGGGCTTTGGAATGAGCAGTTCTTC

D: NA
size: NA
V: TRBV25-1
J: TRBJ2-7
CDR3: CASSEPGSSYEQYF
DNA: TGTGCCAGCAGTGAACCAGGAAGCTCCTACGAGCAGTACTTC

D: NA
size: NA
V: TRBV18
J: TRBJ2-4
CDR3: CASSPRRREKPVAKNIQYF
DNA: TGTGCCAGCTCCCCGAGGCGCAGGGAAAAACCGGTAGCCAAAAACATTCAGTACTTC

D: NA
size: once
V: TRBV28
J: TRBJ1-2
CDR3: CASSLLRTSNTF
DNA: TGTGCCAGCAGTTTGCTGCGGACATCCAACACCTTC

D: NA
size: NA
V: TRBV15
J: TRBJ2-2
CDR3: CATSPRRPNTGELFF
DNA: TGTGCCACCAGCCCGAGGCGGCCGAACACCGGGGAGCTGTTTTTT

D: TRBD1
size: NA
V: TRBV28
J: TRBJ1-1
CDR3: CASSPSGTGGGGTEAFF
DNA: TGTGCCAGCAGCCCCTCCGGGACAGGGGGCGGGGGCACTGAAGCTTTCTTT

D: TRBD2
size: NA
V: TRBV9
J: TRBJ2-2
CDR3: CASSQKGTSGTGELFF
DNA: TGTGCCAGCAGCCAGAAGGGTACTAGCGGGACCGGGGAGCTGTTTTTT

D: TRBD1
size: NA
V: TRBV6-5
J: TRBJ1-6
CDR3: CASSLRDRGKSPLHF
DNA: TGTGCCAGCAGTCTCCGGGACAGGGGGAAATCACCCCTCCACTTT

D: NA
size: NA
V: TRBV10-1
J: TRBJ2-3
CDR3: CASSETGLSPRDTQYF
DNA: TGCGCCAGCAGTGAGACTGGTCTCTCTCCGCGGGATACGCAGTATTTT

D: NA
size: once
V: TRBV18
J: TRBJ1-1
CDR3: CASSLEALEAFF
DNA: TGTGCCAGCTCACTTGAGGCACTCGAAGCTTTCTTT

D: NA
size: once
V: TRBV3-1/TRBV3-2
J: TRBJ2-5
CDR3: CASSREETQYF
DNA: TGTGCCAGCAGCCGAGAAGAGACCCAGTACTTC